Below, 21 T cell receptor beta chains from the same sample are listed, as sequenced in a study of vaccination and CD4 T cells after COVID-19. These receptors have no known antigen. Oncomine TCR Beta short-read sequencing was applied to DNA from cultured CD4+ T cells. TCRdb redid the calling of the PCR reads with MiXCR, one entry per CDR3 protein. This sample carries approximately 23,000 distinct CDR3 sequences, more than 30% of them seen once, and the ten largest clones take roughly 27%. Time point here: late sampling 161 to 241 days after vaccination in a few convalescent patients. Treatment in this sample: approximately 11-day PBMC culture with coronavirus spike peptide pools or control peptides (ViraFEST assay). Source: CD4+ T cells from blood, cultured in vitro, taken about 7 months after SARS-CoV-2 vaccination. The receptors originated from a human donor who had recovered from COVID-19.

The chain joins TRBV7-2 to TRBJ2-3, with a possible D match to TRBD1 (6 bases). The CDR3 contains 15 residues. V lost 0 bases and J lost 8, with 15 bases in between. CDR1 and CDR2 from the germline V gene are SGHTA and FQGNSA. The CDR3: CASSLAGLQGSTQYF. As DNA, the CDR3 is TGTGCCAGCAGCTTAGCGGGCTTACAGGGCAGTACGCAGTATTTT.

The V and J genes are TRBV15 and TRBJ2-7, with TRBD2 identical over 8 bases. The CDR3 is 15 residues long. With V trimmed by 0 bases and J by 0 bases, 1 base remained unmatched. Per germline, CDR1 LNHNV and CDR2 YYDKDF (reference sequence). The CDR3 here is CATSRETSASYEQYF. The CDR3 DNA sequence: TGTGCCACCAGCAGAGAGACTAGCGCCTCCTACGAGCAGTACTTC.

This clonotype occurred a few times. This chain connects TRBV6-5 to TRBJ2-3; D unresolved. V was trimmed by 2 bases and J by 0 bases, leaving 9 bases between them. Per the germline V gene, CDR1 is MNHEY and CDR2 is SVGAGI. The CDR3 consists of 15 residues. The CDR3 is CASSYPPDSTDTQYF. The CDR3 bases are TGTGCCAGCAGTTACCCGCCCGATAGCACAGATACGCAGTATTTT.

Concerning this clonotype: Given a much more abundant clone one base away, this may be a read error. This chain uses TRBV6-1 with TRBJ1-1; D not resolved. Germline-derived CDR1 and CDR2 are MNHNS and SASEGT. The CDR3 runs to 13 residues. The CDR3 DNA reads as TGTGCCGGCAGCGTAACACGGAACACTGAAGCTTTCTTT. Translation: CAGSVTRNTEAFF.

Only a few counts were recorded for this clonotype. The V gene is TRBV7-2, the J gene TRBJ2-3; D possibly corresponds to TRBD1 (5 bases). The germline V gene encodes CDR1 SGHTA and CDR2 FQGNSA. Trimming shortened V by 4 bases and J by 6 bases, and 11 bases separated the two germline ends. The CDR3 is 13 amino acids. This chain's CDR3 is CASSWGAKDTQYF. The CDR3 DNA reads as TGTGCCAGCAGCTGGGGCGCAAAGGATACGCAGTATTTT.

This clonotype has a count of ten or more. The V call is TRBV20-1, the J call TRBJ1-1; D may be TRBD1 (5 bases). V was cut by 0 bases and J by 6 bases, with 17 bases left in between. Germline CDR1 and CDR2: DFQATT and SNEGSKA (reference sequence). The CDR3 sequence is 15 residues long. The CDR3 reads CSARDRRGPDAEAFF. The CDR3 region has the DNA TGCAGTGCTAGAGATCGGAGGGGCCCTGACGCTGAAGCTTTCTTT.

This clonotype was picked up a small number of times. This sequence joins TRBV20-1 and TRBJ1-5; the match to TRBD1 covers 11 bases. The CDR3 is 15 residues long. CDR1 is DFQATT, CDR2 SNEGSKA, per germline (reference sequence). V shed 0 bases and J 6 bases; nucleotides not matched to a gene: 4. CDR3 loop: CSARDRTGGPQPQHF. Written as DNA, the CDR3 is TGCAGTGCTAGAGATAGGACAGGGGGCCCTCAGCCCCAGCATTTT.

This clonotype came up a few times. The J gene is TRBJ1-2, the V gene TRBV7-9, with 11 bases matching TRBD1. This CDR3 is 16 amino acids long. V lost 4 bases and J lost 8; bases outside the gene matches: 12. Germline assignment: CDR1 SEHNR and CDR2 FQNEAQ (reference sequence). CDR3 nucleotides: TGTGCCAGCAGCTACTGGACAGGGGGCCGTCCGGGAGGCTACACCTTC. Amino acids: CASSYWTGGRPGGYTF.

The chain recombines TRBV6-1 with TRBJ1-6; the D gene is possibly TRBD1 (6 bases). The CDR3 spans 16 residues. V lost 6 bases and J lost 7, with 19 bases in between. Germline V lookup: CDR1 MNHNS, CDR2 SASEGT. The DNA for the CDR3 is TGTGCCAGCAGCCCACTACGGGGGGCAGGGAATTCACCCCTCCACTTT. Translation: CASSPLRGAGNSPLHF.

The CDR3 is CASSYDTGELFF. The CDR3 DNA is TGTGCCAGCAGTTATGACACCGGGGAGCTGTTTTTT. The genes are TRBV6-2 or TRBV6-3 and TRBJ2-2, with no clear D. V was trimmed by 3 bases and J by 3 bases, leaving 2 bases between them. Germline assignment: CDR1 MNHEY and CDR2 SVGEGT. This CDR3 is built from 12 residues.

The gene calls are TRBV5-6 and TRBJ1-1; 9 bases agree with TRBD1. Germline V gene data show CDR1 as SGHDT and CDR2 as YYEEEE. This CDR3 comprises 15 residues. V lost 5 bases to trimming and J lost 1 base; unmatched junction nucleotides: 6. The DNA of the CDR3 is TGTGCCAGCAGGGAAACAGGGGGCTGGAACACTGAAGCTTTCTTT. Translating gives CASRETGGWNTEAFF.

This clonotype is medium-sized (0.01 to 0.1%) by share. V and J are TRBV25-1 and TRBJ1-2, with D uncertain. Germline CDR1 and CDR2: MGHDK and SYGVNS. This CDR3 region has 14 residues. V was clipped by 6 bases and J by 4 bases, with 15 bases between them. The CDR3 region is CASSPPLFFYGYTF. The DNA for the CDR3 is TGTGCCAGCAGCCCCCCGTTATTCTTCTATGGCTACACCTTC.

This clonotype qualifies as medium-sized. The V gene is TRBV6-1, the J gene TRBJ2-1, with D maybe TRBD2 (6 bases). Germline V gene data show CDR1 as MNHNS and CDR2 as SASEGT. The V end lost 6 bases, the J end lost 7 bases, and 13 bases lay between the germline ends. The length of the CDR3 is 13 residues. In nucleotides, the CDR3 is TGTGCCAGCAGCTCGGTTGGGGGGAATGAGCAGTTCTTC. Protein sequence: CASSSVGGNEQFF.

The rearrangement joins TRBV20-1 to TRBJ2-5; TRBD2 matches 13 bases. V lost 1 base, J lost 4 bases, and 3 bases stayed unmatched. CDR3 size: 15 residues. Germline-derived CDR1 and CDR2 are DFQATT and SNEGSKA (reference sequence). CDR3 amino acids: CSARGTSGRRETQYF. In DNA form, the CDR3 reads TGCAGTGCTAGAGGGACTAGCGGGAGACGAGAGACCCAGTACTTC.

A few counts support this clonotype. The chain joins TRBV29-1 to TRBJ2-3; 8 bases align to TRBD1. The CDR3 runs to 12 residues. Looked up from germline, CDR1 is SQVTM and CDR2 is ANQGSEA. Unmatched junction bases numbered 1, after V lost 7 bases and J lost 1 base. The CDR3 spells CSAGQGTDTQYF. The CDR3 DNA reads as TGCAGCGCGGGACAGGGCACAGATACGCAGTATTTT.

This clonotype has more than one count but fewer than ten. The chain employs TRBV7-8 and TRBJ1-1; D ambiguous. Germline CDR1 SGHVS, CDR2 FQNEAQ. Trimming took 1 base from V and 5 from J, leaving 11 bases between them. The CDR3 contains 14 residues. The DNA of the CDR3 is TGTGCCAGCAGCTTAGTGGCAGATAAGACTGAAGCTTTCTTT. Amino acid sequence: CASSLVADKTEAFF. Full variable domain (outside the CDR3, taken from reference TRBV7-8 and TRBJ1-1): GAGVSQSPRYKVAKRGQDVALRCDPISGHVSLFWYQQALGQGPEFLTYFQNEAQLDKSGLPSDRFFAERPEGSVSTLKIQRTQQEDSAVYLCASSLVADKTEAFFGQGTRLTVV.

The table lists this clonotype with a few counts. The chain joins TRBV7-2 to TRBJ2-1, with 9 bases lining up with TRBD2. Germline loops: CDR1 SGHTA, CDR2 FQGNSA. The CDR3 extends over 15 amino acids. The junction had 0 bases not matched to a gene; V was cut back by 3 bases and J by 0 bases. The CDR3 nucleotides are TGTGCCAGCAGCTTTAGCGGGAGCTCCTACAATGAGCAGTTCTTC. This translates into CASSFSGSSYNEQFF.

The CDR3 DNA is TGTGCCAGCAGTAAACAGGGTTGGTACACTGAAGCTTTCTTT. Protein: CASSKQGWYTEAFF. This chain links TRBV6-1 with TRBJ1-1; TRBD1 is a possible D gene (6 bases). This CDR3 spans 14 amino acids. V lost 5 bases and J lost 3, with 13 bases in between. CDR1 and CDR2 (germline): MNHNS, SASEGT.

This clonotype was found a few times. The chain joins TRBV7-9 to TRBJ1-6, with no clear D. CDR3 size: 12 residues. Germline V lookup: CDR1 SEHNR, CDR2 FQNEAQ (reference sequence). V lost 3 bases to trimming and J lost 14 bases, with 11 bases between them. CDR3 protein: CASSFSTASLHF. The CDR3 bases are TGTGCCAGCAGCTTCTCGACGGCCTCCCTCCACTTT.

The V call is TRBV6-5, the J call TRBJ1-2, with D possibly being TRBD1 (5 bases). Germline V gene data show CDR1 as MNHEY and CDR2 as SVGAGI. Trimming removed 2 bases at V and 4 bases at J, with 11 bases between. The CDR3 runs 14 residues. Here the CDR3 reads CASSYGGEGYGYTF. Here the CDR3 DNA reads TGTGCCAGCAGTTACGGGGGGGAAGGCTATGGCTACACCTTC.

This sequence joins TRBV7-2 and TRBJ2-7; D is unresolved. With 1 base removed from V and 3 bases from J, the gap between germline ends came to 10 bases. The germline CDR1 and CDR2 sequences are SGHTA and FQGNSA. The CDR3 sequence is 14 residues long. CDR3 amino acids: CASSLEVVGYEQYF. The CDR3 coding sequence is TGTGCCAGCAGCTTAGAGGTGGTAGGCTACGAGCAGTACTTC.